Listed here are 18 T cell receptor beta chains from one sample, sequenced in a study of blood T cell repertoires in COVID-19. Method: immunoSEQ multiplex PCR; TCRdb's copy keeps in-frame clones and lacks some. Of approximately 190,000 clones in the sample, 84% were seen once. The material sequenced was peripheral blood. Every receptor here comes from a woman in her sixties or seventies with active or convalescent COVID-19.

The chain uses TRBV6-6 and TRBJ2-3, with 7 bases aligning to TRBD2. This CDR3 contains 15 residues. Losses at the gene ends were 6 bases for V and 2 bases for J; bases not matched to a gene: 8. Germline V gene lookup returns CDR1 MNHNY and CDR2 SVGAGI (reference sequence). CDR3 region: CASSSGTINTDTQYF. CDR3 bases: TGTGCCAGCAGCTCCGGGACTATTAACACAGATACGCAGTATTTT.

The J gene is TRBJ2-7, the V gene TRBV28; unclear D gene. CDR1 and CDR2 from the germline V gene are MDHEN and SYDVKM. The CDR3 is 13 residues long. The ends were cut back, 4 bases at V and 0 bases at J, with 7 bases in the middle. CDR3 protein: CASSSHSSYEQYF. The CDR3 bases are TGTGCCAGCAGTTCACACAGCTCCTACGAGCAGTACTTC.

This chain joins TRBV25-1 and TRBJ2-4; 9 bases match TRBD2. This CDR3 region has 12 residues. J lost 6 bases, V lost 6 bases, and 0 bases had no gene match. Germline V lookup: CDR1 MGHDK, CDR2 SYGVNS. CDR3 in amino acids: CASRTSGNIQYF. CDR3 coding DNA: TGTGCCAGCAGGACTAGCGGAAACATTCAGTACTTC.

V is TRBV27 and J is TRBJ2-7; no definite D call. CDR3 length: 13 residues. V was trimmed by 4 bases and J by 3 bases, leaving 10 bases between them. Germline-derived CDR1 and CDR2 are MNHEY and SMNVEV (reference sequence). The CDR3 region is CASSSSPYYEQYF. The CDR3 bases are TGTGCCAGCAGTTCATCCCCCTACTACGAGCAGTACTTC.

The chain combines TRBV4-1 with TRBJ2-7, with 12 bases lining up with TRBD2. The ends lost 3 bases at V and 2 bases at J; junction bases unmatched: 11. Germline CDR1 is MGHRA and CDR2 is YSYEKL. The CDR3 extends over 18 amino acids. CDR3 nucleotides: TGCGCCAGCAGCCAGGCCACTAGCGGGAGGACCCGGGCCTACGAGCAGTACTTC. Protein: CASSQATSGRTRAYEQYF.

This clone was detected only once. The rearrangement joins TRBV19 to TRBJ2-7, with 7 bases lining up with TRBD2. Germline CDR1 is LNHDA and CDR2 is SQIVND (reference sequence). The CDR3 runs 14 residues. The J segment lost 3 bases and the V segment lost 10 bases, leaving 12 bases of the junction unmatched. CDR3 coding DNA: TGTGCCACCGCCAGGCAGCGGGGCTTCTACGAGCAGTACTTC. Translation gives CATARQRGFYEQYF.

This chain uses TRBV5-4 with TRBJ2-5, with TRBD1 as a possible D gene (6 bases). The CDR3 is 13 amino acids. Germline CDR1 is SGHNT and CDR2 is YYREEE (reference sequence). V was trimmed by 4 bases and J by 1 base, leaving 8 bases between them. The CDR3 loop is CASSLGGQETQYF. CDR3 in DNA: TGTGCCAGCAGCCTAGGGGGCCAAGAGACCCAGTACTTC.

The rearrangement links TRBV28 to TRBJ1-2; the D gene is possibly TRBD1 (6 bases). The CDR3 contains 14 residues. The ends were cut back, 8 bases at V and 8 bases at J, with 21 bases in the middle. In germline, CDR1 is MDHEN, CDR2 SYDVKM. The CDR3 DNA reads as TGTGCCAGCGGCCTCCAGGGGTGGGGGCGCGGCTACACCTTC. It translates to CASGLQGWGRGYTF.

This sequence joins TRBV4-2 and TRBJ2-6; tentative D call: TRBD2 (6 bases). The CDR3 spans 18 residues. Per the germline V gene, CDR1 is LGHNA and CDR2 is YNFKEQ. V lost 0 bases and J lost 0, with 12 bases in between. CDR3 in DNA: TGTGCCAGCAGCCAAGATAGACGGGGGTTCTCTGGGGCCAACGTCCTGACTTTC. It translates to CASSQDRRGFSGANVLTF.

The rearrangement joins TRBV6-5 to TRBJ2-5; 7 nucleotides match TRBD1. After removal of 6 bases from V and 5 bases from J, the junction contained 9 bases not matched to a gene. The CDR3 has 14 amino acids. Germline V CDR1 and CDR2: MNHEY, SVGAGI. CDR3 residues: CASREDRLRETQYF. CDR3 coding DNA: TGTGCCAGCAGGGAGGACAGGTTGAGGGAGACCCAGTACTTC.

This chain links TRBV2 with TRBJ2-3, with 13 positions matching TRBD2. Germline loops: CDR1 SNHLY, CDR2 FYNNEI. J was trimmed by 6 bases and V by 8 bases; bases with no gene match: 8. The CDR3 spans 15 residues. CDR3 sequence reads: CASGGLAGLADTQYF. DNA of the CDR3: TGTGCCAGCGGGGGACTAGCGGGACTTGCGGATACGCAGTATTTT.

The chain is built from TRBV28 and TRBJ2-7; possibly TRBD2 for D (6 bases). Germline V CDR1 and CDR2: MDHEN, SYDVKM. V was shortened by 7 bases and J by 2 bases, with 18 bases between the two germline ends. This CDR3 spans 15 amino acids. CDR3: CASIQAGDKTYEQYF. The CDR3 DNA reads as TGTGCCAGCATTCAAGCGGGTGATAAGACCTACGAGCAGTACTTC.

The rearrangement links TRBV2 to TRBJ1-4; no definite D call. The CDR3 is made up of 12 amino acids. CDR1 SNHLY and CDR2 FYNNEI come from the germline V gene. The V gene lost 2 bases and the J gene lost 7 bases, with 5 bases spanning the gap. Here the CDR3 reads CASSEFVEKLFF. CDR3 nucleotides: TGTGCCAGCAGTGAATTCGTTGAAAAACTGTTTTTT.

J is TRBJ1-2 and V is TRBV6-5; D not certain. Germline V gene lookup returns CDR1 MNHEY and CDR2 SVGAGI. CDR3 length: 15 amino acids. Trimming left V 5 bases short and J 0 bases short, with 13 bases between. As DNA, the CDR3 is TGTGCCAGCAGTAAAAACAGCTACACTAACTATGGCTACACCTTC. This codes for CASSKNSYTNYGYTF.

The chain combines TRBV7-2 with TRBJ2-3, with 7 bases lining up with TRBD2. This CDR3 comprises 16 residues. Trimming removed 5 bases from V and 2 bases from J; junction bases left unmatched: 10. Germline V lookup: CDR1 SGHTA, CDR2 FQGNSA. The CDR3 loop is CASSLLGAGPTDTQYF. CDR3 nucleotide sequence: TGTGCCAGCAGCCTCCTCGGAGCGGGACCCACAGATACGCAGTATTTT.

This chain links TRBV2 with TRBJ2-4, with 8 bases matching TRBD1. V was clipped by 4 bases and J by 7 bases; unmatched bases: 6. The CDR3 is made up of 14 amino acids. In germline, CDR1 is SNHLY, CDR2 FYNNEI. The CDR3 is CASSGQGAGNIQYF. CDR3 nucleotides: TGTGCCAGCAGTGGTCAGGGGGCGGGGAACATTCAGTACTTC.

On this clone: An end of the junction differs from the germline gene, which may be a read error. V usage is TRBV5-1 and J usage is TRBJ1-1, with 8 bases matching TRBD1. CDR1 is SGHRS, CDR2 YFSETQ, per germline. The CDR3 totals 14 residues. The CDR3 DNA sequence: TGCGCCAGCAGCCTACGACAGGGGAACGCTGAAGCTTTCTTT. The encoded protein is CASSLRQGNAEAFF.

The chain carries TRBV3-1 (or the pseudogene TRBV3-2) and TRBJ2-1; D is perhaps TRBD2 (5 bases). Germline V CDR1 and CDR2: LGHDT, YNNKEL (reference sequence). V lost 3 bases to trimming and J lost 7 bases, with 13 bases between them. This CDR3 spans 14 amino acids. The DNA of the CDR3 is TGTGCCAGCAGCCACGCGGGCGACACGAATGAGCAGTTCTTC. Protein sequence: CASSHAGDTNEQFF.